The source of this T cell receptor beta chain is a study of spatial heterogeneity in lung cancer. Study details: Sequenced follow-up PBMC samples came a median of about 2 years after resection, where available.

Points from the study as a whole: Ubiquitous expanded tumor TCRs surfaced in blood more at resection than they did at follow-up.

Time point reported: blood at routine non-recurrence follow-up after resection. TCRdb processed the 5' RACE reads anew with MiXCR; each CDR3 protein has one entry. The repertoire holds about 94,000 distinct CDR3 sequences, with 15% to 20% as singletons. A note on this clonotype: Its antigen is undetermined.

CDR3 length: 15 residues. The specimen was PBMCs, collected at follow-up. This sequence was found in a male donor with early-stage non-small cell lung cancer. The chain is built from TRBV21-1 and TRBJ2-1; the tabulated D call, TRBD2, remains unverified against the DNA. TRBV21-1 is designated a pseudogene. CDR3 DNA sequence: TGTGCCAGCAGCAGCCTAGGCGGGAGGATCAATGAGCAGTTCTTC. This gives the protein CASSSLGGRINEQFF.